The 12 T cell receptor beta chains reported below all come from one sample, sequenced in a study of CD8 T cells in Susac syndrome. Roughly 0.45 to 1 ug RNA was reverse transcribed with random hexamers. TCRdb analysed the immunoSEQ multiplex PCR reads with MiXCR anew, one entry per CDR3 protein. The table has 50,000 or so distinct CDR3 sequences, approximately 93% seen once. Sequencing used CD8+ T cells from PBMCs. The receptors were gathered from a human donor with multiple sclerosis.

The chain links TRBV5-1 to TRBJ1-1, with D unclear. The V end was cut by 1 base, the J end by 4 bases, with 5 bases between. This CDR3 is built from 12 residues. Per germline, CDR1 SGHRS and CDR2 YFSETQ. The CDR3 sequence: CASSLSTTEAFF. The CDR3 bases are TGCGCCAGCAGCTTGAGTACCACTGAAGCTTTCTTT.

The V call is TRBV30, the J call TRBJ1-2; a weak D match, TRBD1 (6 bases). Germline V lookup: CDR1 GTSNPN, CDR2 SVGIG (reference sequence). The V gene lost 4 bases and the J gene lost 9 bases, with 21 bases spanning the gap. The CDR3 length is 14 residues. CDR3 sequence (DNA): TGTGCCTGGATTGAAGCTGGGGGGGCGGCCAGCTACACCTTC. Amino acids: CAWIEAGGAASYTF.

The CDR3 loop reads CASSIGQDYGYTF. For the CDR3, the DNA is TGCGCCAGCAGCATTGGACAGGACTATGGCTACACCTTC. V gene TRBV5-1 combines with J gene TRBJ1-2; 7 nucleotides align to TRBD1. Germline assignment: CDR1 SGHRS and CDR2 YFSETQ. J lost 3 bases, V lost 4 bases, and 3 bases had no gene match. The CDR3 has 13 amino acids.

The V gene is TRBV2, the J gene TRBJ1-2; no firm D call. Germline V gives CDR1 SNHLY, CDR2 FYNNEI. Trimming took off 6 bases at V and 8 bases at J, with 13 bases between the two ends. This CDR3 has 12 amino acids. CDR3 loop: CASSPGPGGYTF. The DNA for the CDR3 is TGTGCCAGCAGCCCCGGACCCGGAGGCTACACCTTC. Full variable domain (outside the CDR3, taken from reference TRBV2 and TRBJ1-2): EPEVTQTPSHQVTQMGQEVILRCVPISNHLYFYWYRQILGQKVEFLVSFYNNEISEKSEIFDDQFSVERPDGSNFTLKIRSTKLEDSAMYFCASSPGPGGYTFGSGTRLTVV.

This chain uses TRBV11-2 with TRBJ1-6; D is ambiguous. The germline V gene encodes CDR1 SGHAT and CDR2 FQNNGV. The V end lost 5 bases, the J end lost 9 bases, and 14 bases lay between the germline ends. The CDR3 runs to 14 residues. CDR3 protein: CASSTEAFGSPLHF. In nucleotides, the CDR3 is TGTGCCAGCAGCACAGAGGCTTTCGGTTCACCCCTCCACTTT.

This clonotype was recorded a few times. The chain uses TRBV27 and TRBJ1-1; D is unclear. This CDR3 has 13 residues. The germline V gene encodes CDR1 MNHEY and CDR2 SMNVEV (reference sequence). Trimming took 5 bases from V and 1 from J, leaving 8 bases between them. As DNA, the CDR3 is TGTGCCAGCAGTCCCGGACCGAACACTGAAGCTTTCTTT. It translates to CASSPGPNTEAFF.

In DNA form, the CDR3 reads TGCGCCAGCAGCCGCACAGGGTTGAACACTGAAGCTTTCTTT. This gives the protein CASSRTGLNTEAFF. The chain employs TRBV5-1 and TRBJ1-1, with D perhaps matching TRBD1 (6 bases). The germline V gene encodes CDR1 SGHRS and CDR2 YFSETQ. This CDR3 comprises 14 residues. Deletions cut 4 bases from V and 0 bases from J, with 10 bases between.

The chain combines TRBV11-1 with TRBJ2-7, with D unclear. This CDR3 is built from 14 residues. Looked up from germline, CDR1 is SGHAT and CDR2 is FQDESV (reference sequence). Trimming took 1 base from V and 2 from J, leaving 9 bases between them. The CDR3 loop reads CASSLGNRAYEQYF. CDR3 sequence (DNA): TGTGCCAGCAGCTTAGGTAATAGGGCCTACGAGCAGTACTTC.

The V gene is TRBV28, the J gene TRBJ1-6; D gene uncertain. V dropped 3 bases and J dropped 2 bases, with 14 bases sitting between them. Germline lookup yields CDR1 MDHEN and CDR2 SYDVKM. The CDR3 has 17 residues. The CDR3 is CASSFQRDMPYNSPLHF. CDR3 coding DNA: TGTGCCAGCAGTTTTCAGAGGGATATGCCCTATAATTCACCCCTCCACTTT.

CDR3 coding DNA: TGTGCCAGCGCGACTAGCGAGATCACAGATACGCAGTATTTT. As protein: CASATSEITDTQYF. The rearrangement uses TRBV13 and TRBJ2-3; 8 bases map to TRBD2. The CDR3 sequence is 14 residues long. After removal of 8 bases from V and 2 bases from J, the junction contained 6 bases not matched to a gene. Germline CDR1 and CDR2: PRHDT and FYEKMQ (reference sequence). Combining the CDR3 with reference TRBV13 and TRBJ2-3 gives the whole variable domain AAGVIQSPRHLIKEKRETATLKCYPIPRHDTVYWYQQGPGQDPQFLISFYEKMQSDKGSIPDRFSAQQFSDYHSELNMSSLELGDSALYFCASATSEITDTQYFGPGTRLTVL.

The CDR3 coding sequence is TGCGCCAGCAGCTTGGACTGGGGTGGTGGGACTGAAGCTTTCTTT. Protein sequence: CASSLDWGGGTEAFF. The chain carries TRBV5-1 and TRBJ1-1; D is ambiguous. Germline V gives CDR1 SGHRS, CDR2 YFSETQ. The CDR3 length is 15 residues. V lost 0 bases to trimming and J lost 5 bases, with 14 bases between them. Full variable domain (outside the CDR3, taken from reference TRBV5-1 and TRBJ1-1): KAGVTQTPRYLIKTRGQQVTLSCSPISGHRSVSWYQQTPGQGLQFLFEYFSETQRNKGNFPGRFSGRQFSNSRSEMNVSTLELGDSALYLCASSLDWGGGTEAFFGQGTRLTVV.

The CDR3 sequence is CSVDRQGAEETQYF. The CDR3 DNA sequence: TGCAGCGTTGACCGACAGGGGGCGGAAGAGACCCAGTACTTC. The V gene is TRBV29-1, the J gene TRBJ2-5; 10 bases match TRBD1. The V segment lost 3 bases and the J segment 3 bases; nucleotides outside the gene matches: 4. Germline V gene data show CDR1 as SQVTM and CDR2 as ANQGSEA. The CDR3 totals 14 residues.